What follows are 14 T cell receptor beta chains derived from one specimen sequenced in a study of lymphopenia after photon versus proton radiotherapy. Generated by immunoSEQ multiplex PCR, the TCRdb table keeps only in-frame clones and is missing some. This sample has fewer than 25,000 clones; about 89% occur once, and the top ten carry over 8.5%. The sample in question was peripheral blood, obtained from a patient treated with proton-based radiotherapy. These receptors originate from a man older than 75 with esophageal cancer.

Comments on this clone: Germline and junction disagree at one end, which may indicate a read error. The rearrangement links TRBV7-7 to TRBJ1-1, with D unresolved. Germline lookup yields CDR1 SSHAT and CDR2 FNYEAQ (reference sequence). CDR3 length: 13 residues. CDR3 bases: TGTGCTAGCAGCTCTCGAGTGAACACTGAAGCTTTCTTT. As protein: CASSSRVNTEAFF.

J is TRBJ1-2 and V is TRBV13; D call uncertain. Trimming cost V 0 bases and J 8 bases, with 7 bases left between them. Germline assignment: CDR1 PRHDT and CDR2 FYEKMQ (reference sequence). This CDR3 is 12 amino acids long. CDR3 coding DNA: TGTGCCAGCAGCTTAGGCGCGGGGGGCTACACCTTC. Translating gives CASSLGAGGYTF.

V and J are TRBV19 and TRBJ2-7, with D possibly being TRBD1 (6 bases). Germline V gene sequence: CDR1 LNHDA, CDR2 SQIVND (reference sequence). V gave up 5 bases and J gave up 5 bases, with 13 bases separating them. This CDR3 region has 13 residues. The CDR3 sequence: CASSSQGSNEQYF. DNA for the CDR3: TGTGCCAGTAGTTCTCAGGGGTCCAACGAGCAGTACTTC.

The CDR3: CAWRNGPYTQYF. DNA for the CDR3: TGTGCCTGGAGAAATGGACCATATACGCAGTATTTT. The chain combines TRBV30 with TRBJ2-3; D uncertain. The germline V gene has CDR1 GTSNPN and CDR2 SVGIG (reference sequence). V gave up 3 bases and J gave up 7 bases, with 11 bases separating them. The CDR3 has 12 amino acids. The full variable domain, rest sourced from reference TRBV30 and TRBJ2-3, is SQTIHQWPATLVQPVGSPLSLECTVEGTSNPNLYWYRQAAGRGLQLLFYSVGIGQISSEVPQNLSASRPQDRQFILSSKKLLLSDSGFYLCAWRNGPYTQYFGPGTRLTVL.

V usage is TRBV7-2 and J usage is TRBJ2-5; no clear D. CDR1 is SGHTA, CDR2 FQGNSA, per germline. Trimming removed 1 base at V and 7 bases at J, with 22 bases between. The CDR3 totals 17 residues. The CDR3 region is CASSLVWYEPPVGTQYF. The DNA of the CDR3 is TGTGCCAGCAGCTTAGTATGGTATGAACCACCGGTCGGGACCCAGTACTTC.

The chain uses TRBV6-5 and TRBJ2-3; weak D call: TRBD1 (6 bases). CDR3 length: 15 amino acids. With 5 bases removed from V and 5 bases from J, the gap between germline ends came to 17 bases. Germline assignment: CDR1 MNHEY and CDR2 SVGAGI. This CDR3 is CASSPRLGAKDTQYF. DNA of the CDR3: TGTGCCAGCAGTCCCCGGCTGGGGGCGAAAGATACGCAGTATTTT.

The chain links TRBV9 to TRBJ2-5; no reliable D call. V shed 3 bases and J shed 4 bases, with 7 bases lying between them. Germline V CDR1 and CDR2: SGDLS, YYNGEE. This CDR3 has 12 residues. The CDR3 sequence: CASSALGETQYF. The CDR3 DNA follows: TGTGCCAGCAGCGCCCTTGGAGAGACCCAGTACTTC.

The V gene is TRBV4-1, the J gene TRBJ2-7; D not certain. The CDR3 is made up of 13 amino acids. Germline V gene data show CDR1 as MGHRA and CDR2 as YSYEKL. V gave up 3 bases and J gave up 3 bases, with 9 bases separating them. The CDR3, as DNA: TGCGCCAGCAGCCAGGATTCAAGCTACGAGCAGTACTTC. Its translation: CASSQDSSYEQYF.

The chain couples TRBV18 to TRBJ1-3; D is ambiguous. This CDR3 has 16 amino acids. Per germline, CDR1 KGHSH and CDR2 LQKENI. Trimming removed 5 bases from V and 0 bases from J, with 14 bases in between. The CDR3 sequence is CASSFSDARSGNTIYF. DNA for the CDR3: TGTGCCAGCTCATTCTCAGACGCCCGCTCTGGAAACACCATATATTTT.

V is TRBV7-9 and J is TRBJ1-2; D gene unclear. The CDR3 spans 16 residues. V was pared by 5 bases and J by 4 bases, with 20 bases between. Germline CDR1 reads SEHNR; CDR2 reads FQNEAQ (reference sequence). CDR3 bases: TGTGCCAGCAGCCTTTACAACAAGGAGGGTTTCTATGGCTACACCTTC. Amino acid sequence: CASSLYNKEGFYGYTF.

DNA for the CDR3: TGTGCCAGTAACCAAAACGGGGTCCCCCGGGATGGCTACACCTTC. This gives the protein CASNQNGVPRDGYTF. The chain joins TRBV19 to TRBJ1-2; D remains ambiguous. The length of the CDR3 is 15 residues. V was cut by 7 bases and J by 6 bases, with 21 bases left in between. CDR1 and CDR2 (germline): LNHDA, SQIVND (reference sequence).

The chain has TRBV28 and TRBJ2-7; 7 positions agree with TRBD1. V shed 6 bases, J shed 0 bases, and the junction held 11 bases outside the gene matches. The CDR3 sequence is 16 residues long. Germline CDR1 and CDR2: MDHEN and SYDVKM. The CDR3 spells CASRQWVDRSSYEQYF. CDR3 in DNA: TGTGCCAGCAGGCAATGGGTGGACAGGAGCTCCTACGAGCAGTACTTC.

CDR3 in amino acids: CASSYPSTGTETQYF. The CDR3 bases are TGTGCCAGCAGTTACCCCTCGACGGGTACAGAGACCCAGTACTTC. The chain is built from TRBV6-6 and TRBJ2-5; D gene uncertain. This CDR3 is built from 15 residues. Trimming pared 2 bases from V and 4 bases from J, leaving 14 bases between. Germline V gives CDR1 MNHNY, CDR2 SVGAGI (reference sequence).

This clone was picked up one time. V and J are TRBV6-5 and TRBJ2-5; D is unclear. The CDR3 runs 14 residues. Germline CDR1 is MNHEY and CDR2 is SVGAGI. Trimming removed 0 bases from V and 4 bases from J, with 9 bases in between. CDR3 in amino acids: CASSYSSSGETQYF. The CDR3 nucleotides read TGTGCCAGCAGTTACTCGAGTTCAGGAGAGACCCAGTACTTC.